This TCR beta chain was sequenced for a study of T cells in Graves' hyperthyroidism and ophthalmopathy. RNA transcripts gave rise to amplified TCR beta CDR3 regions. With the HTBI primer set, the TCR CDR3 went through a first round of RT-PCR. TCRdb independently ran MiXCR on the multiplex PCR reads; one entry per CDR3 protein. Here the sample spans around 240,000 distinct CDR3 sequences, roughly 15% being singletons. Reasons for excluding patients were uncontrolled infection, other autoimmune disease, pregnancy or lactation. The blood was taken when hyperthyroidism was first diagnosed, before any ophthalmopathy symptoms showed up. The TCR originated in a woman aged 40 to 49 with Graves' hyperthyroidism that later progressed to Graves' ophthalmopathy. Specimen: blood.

CDR3 amino acids: CASSSGQGGPGANVLTF. The CDR3 region has the DNA TGTGCCAGCAGCTCCGGACAGGGAGGTCCTGGGGCCAACGTCCTGACTTTC. The V gene is TRBV7-9, the J gene TRBJ2-6; TRBD1 matches at 8 bases. J lost 2 bases, V lost 4 bases, and 7 bases had no gene match. CDR3 size: 17 residues. Germline lookup yields CDR1 SEHNR and CDR2 FQNEAQ (reference sequence). Looking up the rest from reference TRBV7-9 and TRBJ2-6 gives the full variable domain: DTGVSQNPRHKITKRGQNVTFRCDPISEHNRLYWYRQTLGQGPEFLTYFQNEAQLEKSRLLSDRFSAERPKGSFSTLEIQRTEQGDSAMYLCASSSGQGGPGANVLTFGAGSRLTVL.